This TCR beta chain originates from a study of OX40 agonist ivuxolimab in advanced cancers. Data came from immunoSEQ multiplex PCR; TCRdb stores just in-frame clones and leaves some out. The sample includes approximately 70,000 clones, 85% of them seen just once. Germline trimming cut 0 bases from V and 4 bases from J; bases unmatched to any gene: 17. CDR3 length: 19 amino acids. The germline gives CDR1 SNHLY, CDR2 FYNNEI. This clonotype originated in an adult with an advanced solid tumor such as melanoma, head and neck, liver or kidney cancer. Sequenced here: CD4+ or CD8+ T cells sorted from blood, sampled in a trial of the OX40 agonist ivuxolimab. The rearrangement uses TRBV2 and TRBJ1-2; TRBD1 matches at 7 bases. CDR3 protein: CASSEALGRGHREIYGYTF. The CDR3 region has the DNA TGTGCCAGCAGTGAAGCGCTAGGGAGGGGGCACCGGGAGATCTATGGCTACACCTTC.